This T cell receptor (beta chain) originates from a study of blood T cell repertoires in COVID-19. Across the study: The study drew acute and convalescent COVID-19 samples from the United States, Italy and Spain. Sources were T cells, B-cell-depleted T cells, or PBMCs; the material itself was cDNA or gDNA.

Under the authors' procedure: It was from reference gene primer amplification that nucleated cell counts were estimated. Profiled with immunoSEQ multiplex PCR; TCRdb holds only in-frame clones, not every one. V, J and clone size are those of that table, while D and trimming were read from the DNA. The sample lists 150,000 or so clones; 80% to 90% were seen once. Germline CDR1 is KGHSH and CDR2 is LQKENI. Trimming took 2 bases from V and 4 from J; bases not matched to a gene: 5. This CDR3 has 14 residues. The chain couples TRBV18 to TRBJ2-7; 7 bases are a match to TRBD1. The sequenced material came from PBMCs or T cells enriched from blood (not recorded which). This receptor was identified in a woman between 50 and 59 years old in a cohort exposed to, infected with or recovered from COVID-19 (not recorded which). The DNA for the CDR3 is TGTGCCAGCTCACCAAGAGGGGGCTGGTACGAGCAGTACTTC. Translating gives CASSPRGGWYEQYF.